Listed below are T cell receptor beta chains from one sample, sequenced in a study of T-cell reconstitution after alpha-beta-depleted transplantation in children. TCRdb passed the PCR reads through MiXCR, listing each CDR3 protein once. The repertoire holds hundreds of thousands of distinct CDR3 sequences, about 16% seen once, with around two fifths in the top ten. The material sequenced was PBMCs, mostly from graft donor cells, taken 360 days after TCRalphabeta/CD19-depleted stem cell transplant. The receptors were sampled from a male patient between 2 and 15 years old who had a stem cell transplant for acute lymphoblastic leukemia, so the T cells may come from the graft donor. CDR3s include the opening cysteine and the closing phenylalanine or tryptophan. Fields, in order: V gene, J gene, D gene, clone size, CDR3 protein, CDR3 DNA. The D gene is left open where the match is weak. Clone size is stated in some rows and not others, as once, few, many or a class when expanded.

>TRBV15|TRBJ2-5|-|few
CATSRGGGRRETQYF
TGTGCCACCAGCAGAGGAGGGGGGAGGCGGGAGACCCAGTACTTC
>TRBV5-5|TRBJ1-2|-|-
CASSFTLGVTDGYTF
TGTGCCAGCAGCTTCACCCTGGGGGTAACGGATGGCTACACCTTC
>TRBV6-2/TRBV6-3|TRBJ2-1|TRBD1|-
CATRLRQGIGNEQFF
TGTGCCACCCGACTAAGACAGGGGATCGGCAATGAGCAGTTCTTC
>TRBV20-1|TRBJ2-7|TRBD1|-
CSATRTGLYEQYF
TGCAGTGCGACGCGGACAGGGCTCTACGAGCAGTACTTC
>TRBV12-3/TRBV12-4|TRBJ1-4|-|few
CASSSLPKEKLFF
TGTGCCAGCAGTTCCCTACCCAAAGAAAAACTGTTTTTT
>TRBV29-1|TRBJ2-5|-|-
CSVESSRLRSETQYF
TGCAGCGTTGAATCCTCTAGGCTGAGGTCGGAGACCCAGTACTTC
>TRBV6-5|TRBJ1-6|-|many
CASSYERFGAPYNSPLHF
TGTGCCAGCAGTTACGAGCGTTTCGGGGCTCCCTATAATTCACCCCTCCACTTT
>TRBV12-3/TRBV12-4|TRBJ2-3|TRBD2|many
CASSLYLAGGIDTQYF
TGTGCCAGCAGTTTATACCTAGCGGGAGGTATAGATACGCAGTATTTT
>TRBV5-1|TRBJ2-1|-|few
CASSLEGDYFNEQFF
TGCGCCAGCAGCTTGGAAGGTGACTACTTCAATGAGCAGTTCTTC
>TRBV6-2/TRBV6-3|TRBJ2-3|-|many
CASSYFRADTQYF
TGTGCCAGCAGTTACTTCCGAGCAGATACGCAGTATTTT
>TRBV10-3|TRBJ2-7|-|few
CAISDRVPYEQYF
TGTGCCATCAGTGACAGGGTCCCCTACGAGCAGTACTTC